This T cell receptor beta chain was recovered during a study of blood T cell repertoires in COVID-19. Study information: Whether acute or convalescent, the COVID-19 samples came from the United States, Italy and Spain. From T cells, B-cell-depleted T cells, or PBMCs came the material, which was cDNA or gDNA.

Original methodology: Using reference gene primer amplification, nucleated cell counts were estimated. Libraries were prepared by immunoSEQ multiplex PCR; TCRdb keeps only in-frame clonotypes and omits some of them. V, J and clone size are taken as reported in that table, and D and trimming were inferred from the DNA itself. Among roughly 75,000 clones listed, roughly 80% were seen once. Germline CDR1 and CDR2: MNHEY and SVGEGT. Trimming cost V 5 bases and J 7 bases; bases outside gene matches: 20. This CDR3 has 19 amino acids. The material sequenced was peripheral blood. The receptor was derived from a man aged 45-65 years with acute or convalescent COVID-19. This chain uses TRBV6-2 or TRBV6-3 with TRBJ2-1; TRBD1 aligns across 10 bases. CDR3 in DNA: TGTGCCAGCAGTCTACGTAAGGGACAGGGGTTGTCCTCCCCGAATGAGCAGTTCTTC. Translation: CASSLRKGQGLSSPNEQFF.